In its sample, the clone carrying this T cell receptor beta chain was seen once. The sample originates from a study of glioma-infiltrating T cells after dendritic cell vaccination. Input was 2 to 2.5 ug genomic DNA, or all available if less. The PCR used 60 V beta and 13 J beta primers. Method: immunoSEQ multiplex PCR; TCRdb's copy keeps in-frame clones and lacks some. Among around 89,000 clones listed, around 84% were seen once. CDR3 length equals 15 residues. The V end lost 0 bases, the J end lost 5 bases, and 13 bases lay between the germline ends. Germline loops: CDR1 LNHDA, CDR2 SQIVND (reference sequence). Selection required adequate fresh-frozen tumor tissue plus more than two years' survival data. None of the glioblastoma patients had an isocitrate dehydrogenase mutation.

This sequence was found in a human donor with glioblastoma. The rearrangement uses TRBV19 and TRBJ1-2, with a tentative D call TRBD1 (5 bases). Sequenced material: blood, taken before dendritic cell vaccination. CDR3 protein: CASSIDATERYGYTF. CDR3 in DNA: TGTGCCAGTAGTATAGATGCGACAGAGAGGTATGGCTACACCTTC. The whole variable domain, filled in from reference TRBV19 and TRBJ1-2, reads DGGITQSPKYLFRKEGQNVTLSCEQNLNHDAMYWYRQDPGQGLRLIYYSQIVNDFQKGDIAEGYSVSREKKESFPLTVTSAQKNPTAFYLCASSIDATERYGYTFGSGTRLTVV.